This T cell receptor (beta chain) is from a study of cytomegalovirus exposure and HLA in healthy donors. General study results and limits: Rarity characterized most TCR sequences, yet some public TCRs appeared in many donors. Cytomegalovirus association was assigned to about 150 TCR beta chains.

CDR3 size: 13 residues. The germline V gene encodes CDR1 SGHDT and CDR2 YYEEEE. Trimming stripped 3 bases from V and 11 bases from J, with 17 bases between. Sequenced by immunoSEQ multiplex PCR; TCRdb stores in-frame clones only, minus some. The table has around 73,000 clones, about 87% seen once. Comment on this clone: Its antigen is undetermined.

The chain carries TRBV5-6 and TRBJ2-5; tentative D call: TRBD1 (7 bases). The sequenced sample was PBMCs. This sequence was found in a woman younger than 30 in good health and CMV-seropositive. The DNA of the CDR3 is TGTGCCAGCAGCTGGCGGGACAGTGGGTCGCAGTACTTC. It translates to CASSWRDSGSQYF.